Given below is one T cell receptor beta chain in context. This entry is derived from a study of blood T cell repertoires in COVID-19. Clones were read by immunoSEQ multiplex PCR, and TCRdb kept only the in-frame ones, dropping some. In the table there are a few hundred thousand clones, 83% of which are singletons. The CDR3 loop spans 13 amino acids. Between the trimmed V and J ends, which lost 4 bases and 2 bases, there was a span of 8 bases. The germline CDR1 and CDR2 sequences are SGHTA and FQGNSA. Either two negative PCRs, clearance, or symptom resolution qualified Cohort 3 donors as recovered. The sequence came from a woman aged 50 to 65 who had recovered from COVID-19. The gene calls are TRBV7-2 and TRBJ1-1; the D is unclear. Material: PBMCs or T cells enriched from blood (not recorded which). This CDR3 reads CASSSFPNTEAFF. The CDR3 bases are TGTGCCAGCAGCTCGTTCCCCAACACTGAAGCTTTCTTT.